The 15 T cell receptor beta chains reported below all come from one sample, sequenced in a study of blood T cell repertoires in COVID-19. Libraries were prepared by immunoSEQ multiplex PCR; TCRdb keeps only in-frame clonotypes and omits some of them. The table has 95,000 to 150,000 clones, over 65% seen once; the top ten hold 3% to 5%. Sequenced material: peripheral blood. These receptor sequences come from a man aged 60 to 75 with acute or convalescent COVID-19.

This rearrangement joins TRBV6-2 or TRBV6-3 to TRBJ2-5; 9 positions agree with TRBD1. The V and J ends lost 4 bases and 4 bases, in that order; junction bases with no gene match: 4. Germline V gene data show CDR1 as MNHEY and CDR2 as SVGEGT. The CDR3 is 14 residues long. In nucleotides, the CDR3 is TGTGCCAGCAGTTGGGGACAGGGCGGAGAGACCCAGTACTTC. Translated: CASSWGQGGETQYF.

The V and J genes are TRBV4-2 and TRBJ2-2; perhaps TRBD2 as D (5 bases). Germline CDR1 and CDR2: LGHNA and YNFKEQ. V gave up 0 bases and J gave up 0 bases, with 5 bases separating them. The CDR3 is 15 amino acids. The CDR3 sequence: CASSQEGANTGELFF. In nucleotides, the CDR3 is TGTGCCAGCAGCCAAGAGGGAGCGAACACCGGGGAGCTGTTTTTT.

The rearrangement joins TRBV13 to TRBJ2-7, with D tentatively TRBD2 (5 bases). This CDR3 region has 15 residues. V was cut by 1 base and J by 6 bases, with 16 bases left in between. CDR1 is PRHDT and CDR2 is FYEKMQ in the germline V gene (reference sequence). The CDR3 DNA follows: TGTGCCAGCAGCTTAGAAGTGACGGCTCGGGGCGAGCAGTACTTC. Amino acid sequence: CASSLEVTARGEQYF.

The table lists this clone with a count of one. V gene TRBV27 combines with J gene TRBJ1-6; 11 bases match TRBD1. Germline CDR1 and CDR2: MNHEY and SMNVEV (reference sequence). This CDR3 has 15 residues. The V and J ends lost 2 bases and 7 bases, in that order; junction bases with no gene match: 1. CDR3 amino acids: CASSLGQGANSPLHF. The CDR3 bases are TGTGCCAGCAGTTTAGGACAGGGGGCGAATTCACCCCTCCACTTT.

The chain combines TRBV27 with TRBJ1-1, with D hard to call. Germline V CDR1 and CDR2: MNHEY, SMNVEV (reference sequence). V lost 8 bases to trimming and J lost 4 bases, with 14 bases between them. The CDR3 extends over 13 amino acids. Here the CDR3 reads CASRPSAGTEAFF. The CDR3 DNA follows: TGTGCCAGCCGACCCTCGGCAGGCACTGAAGCTTTCTTT.

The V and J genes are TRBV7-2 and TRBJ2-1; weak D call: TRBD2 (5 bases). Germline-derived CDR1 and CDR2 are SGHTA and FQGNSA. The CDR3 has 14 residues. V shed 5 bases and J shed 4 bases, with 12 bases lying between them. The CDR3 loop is CASSRRRGYNEQFF. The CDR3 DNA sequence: TGTGCCAGCAGCCGCAGACGGGGTTACAATGAGCAGTTCTTC.

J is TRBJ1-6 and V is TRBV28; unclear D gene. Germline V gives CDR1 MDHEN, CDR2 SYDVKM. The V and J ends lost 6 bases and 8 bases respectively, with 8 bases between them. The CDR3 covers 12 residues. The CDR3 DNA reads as TGTGCCAGCAGCCAGCAGGATTCACCCCTCCACTTT. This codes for CASSQQDSPLHF.

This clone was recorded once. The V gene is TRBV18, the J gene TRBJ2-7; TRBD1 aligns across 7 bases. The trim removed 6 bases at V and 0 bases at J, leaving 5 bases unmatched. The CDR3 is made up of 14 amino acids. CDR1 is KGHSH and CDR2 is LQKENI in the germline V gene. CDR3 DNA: TGTGCCAGCTCTCCGACAGGGATCTCCTACGAGCAGTACTTC. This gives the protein CASSPTGISYEQYF. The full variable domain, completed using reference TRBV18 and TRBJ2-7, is NAGVMQNPRHLVRRRGQEARLRCSPMKGHSHVYWYRQLPEEGLKFMVYLQKENIIDESGMPKERFSAEFPKEGPSILRIQQVVRGDSAAYFCASSPTGISYEQYFGPGTRLTVT.

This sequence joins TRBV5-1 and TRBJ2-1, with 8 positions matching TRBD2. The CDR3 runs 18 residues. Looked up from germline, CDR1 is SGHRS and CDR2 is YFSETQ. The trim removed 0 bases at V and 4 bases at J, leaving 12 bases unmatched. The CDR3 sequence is CASSLEGSGISGYNEQFF. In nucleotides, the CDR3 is TGCGCCAGCAGCTTGGAGGGTAGCGGGATCTCTGGGTACAATGAGCAGTTCTTC. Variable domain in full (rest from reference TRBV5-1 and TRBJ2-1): KAGVTQTPRYLIKTRGQQVTLSCSPISGHRSVSWYQQTPGQGLQFLFEYFSETQRNKGNFPGRFSGRQFSNSRSEMNVSTLELGDSALYLCASSLEGSGISGYNEQFFGPGTRLTVL.

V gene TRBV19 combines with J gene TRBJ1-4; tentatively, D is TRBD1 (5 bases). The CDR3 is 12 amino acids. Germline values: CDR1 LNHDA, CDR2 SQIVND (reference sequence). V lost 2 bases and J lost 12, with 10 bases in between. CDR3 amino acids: CASSIQGEELFF. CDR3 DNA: TGTGCCAGTAGTATACAGGGTGAGGAACTGTTTTTT.

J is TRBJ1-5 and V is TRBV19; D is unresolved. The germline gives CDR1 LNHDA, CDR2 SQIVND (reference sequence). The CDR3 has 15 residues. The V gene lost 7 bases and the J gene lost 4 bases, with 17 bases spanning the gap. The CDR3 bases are TGTGCCAGTAATCCGGGGAGAGTGAAAAATCAGCCCCAGCATTTT. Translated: CASNPGRVKNQPQHF.

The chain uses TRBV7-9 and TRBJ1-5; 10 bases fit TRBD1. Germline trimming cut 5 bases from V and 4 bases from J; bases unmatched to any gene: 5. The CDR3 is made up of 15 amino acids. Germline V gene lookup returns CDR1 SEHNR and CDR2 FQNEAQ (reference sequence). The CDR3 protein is CASSRTGGTNQPQHF. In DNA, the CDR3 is TGTGCCAGCAGCCGGACAGGGGGGACTAATCAGCCCCAGCATTTT.

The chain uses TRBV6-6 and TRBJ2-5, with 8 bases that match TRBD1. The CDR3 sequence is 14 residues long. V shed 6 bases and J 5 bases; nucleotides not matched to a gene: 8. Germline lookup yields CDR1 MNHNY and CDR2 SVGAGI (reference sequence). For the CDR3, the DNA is TGTGCCAGCAGGCTTGGACAGGGCTACGAGACCCAGTACTTC. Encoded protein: CASRLGQGYETQYF.

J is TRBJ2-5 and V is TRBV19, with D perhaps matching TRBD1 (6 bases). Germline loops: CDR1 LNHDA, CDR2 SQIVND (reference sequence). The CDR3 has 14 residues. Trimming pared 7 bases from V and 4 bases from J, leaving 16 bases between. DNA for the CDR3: TGTGCCAGTACCCCTCGGGGACATGTAGAGACCCAGTACTTC. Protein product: CASTPRGHVETQYF.

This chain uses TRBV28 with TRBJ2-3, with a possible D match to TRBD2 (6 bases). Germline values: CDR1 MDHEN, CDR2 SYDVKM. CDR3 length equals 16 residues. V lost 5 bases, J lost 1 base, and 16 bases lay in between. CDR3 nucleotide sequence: TGTGCCAGCAGTGGGGGGACTCAGTTACGCACAGATACGCAGTATTTT. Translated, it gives CASSGGTQLRTDTQYF.